These 26 T cell receptor beta chains originate from one sample sequenced in a study of long-term antiretroviral therapy in people with HIV. The assay used was immunoSEQ (version v3.0), run at survey level. Here immunoSEQ multiplex PCR was the method, and the copy in TCRdb shows in-frame clones only, minus some. The sample lists around 9,200 clones, approximately 78% occurring once. Sequenced here: unsorted PBMCs, sampled 0.6 years before starting antiretroviral therapy. Receptors were obtained from a man between 35 and 55 years old with HIV.

For the CDR3, the DNA is TGTGCCAGCAGCTTACAGGAGACTAGCACAGATACGCAGTATTTT. Its translation: CASSLQETSTDTQYF. The chain has TRBV7-3 and TRBJ2-3; D gene uncertain. This CDR3 spans 15 amino acids. Trimming stripped 2 bases from V and 0 bases from J, with 9 bases between. From germline, CDR1 is SGHTA and CDR2 FQGTGA.

This clone came up a few times. DNA of the CDR3: TGCGCCAGCAGCTTGGACTCCGCCAGCGGGGGGACAAACACCGGGGAGCTGTTTTTT. It translates to CASSLDSASGGTNTGELFF. This chain connects TRBV5-1 to TRBJ2-2; 9 bases map to TRBD2. The V gene's germline CDR1 is SGHRS and CDR2 YFSETQ. The length of the CDR3 is 19 residues. V lost 0 bases, J lost 2 bases, and 11 bases stayed unmatched.

The CDR3 reads CASSGGGVRTDTQYF. As DNA, the CDR3 is TGTGCCAGCAGCGGAGGAGGGGTTCGCACAGATACGCAGTATTTT. The J gene is TRBJ2-3, the V gene TRBV9, with a possible D match to TRBD2 (6 bases). V was clipped by 3 bases and J by 1 base, with 12 bases between them. The CDR3 consists of 15 residues. CDR1 and CDR2 from the germline V gene are SGDLS and YYNGEE. The whole variable domain, remainder taken from reference TRBV9 and TRBJ2-3, is DSGVTQTPKHLITATGQRVTLRCSPRSGDLSVYWYQQSLDQGLQFLIQYYNGEERAKGNILERFSAQQFPDLHSELNLSSLELGDSALYFCASSGGGVRTDTQYFGPGTRLTVL.

V is TRBV7-9 and J is TRBJ1-4; 12 bases agree with TRBD1. V was pared by 6 bases and J by 7 bases, with 3 bases of the junction left unmatched. The germline V gene encodes CDR1 SEHNR and CDR2 FQNEAQ (reference sequence). This CDR3 is built from 14 residues. This chain's CDR3 is CASRLGQGAEKLFF. The CDR3 bases are TGTGCCAGCAGACTGGGACAGGGGGCTGAAAAACTGTTTTTT.

The chain recombines TRBV9 with TRBJ1-1, with D possibly being TRBD1 (6 bases). The CDR3 contains 17 residues. CDR1 is SGDLS, CDR2 YYNGEE, per germline. The germline V and J ends were trimmed by 4 bases and 1 base, with 20 bases remaining between them. CDR3 protein: CASSPWMGGRENTEAFF. The CDR3 DNA is TGTGCCAGCAGCCCTTGGATGGGGGGCAGGGAGAACACTGAAGCTTTCTTT.

The chain is built from TRBV13 and TRBJ2-7; 9 positions match TRBD1. CDR3 length: 15 amino acids. With V trimmed by 8 bases and J by 1 base, 9 bases remained unmatched. CDR1 is PRHDT, CDR2 FYEKMQ, per germline (reference sequence). The CDR3, as DNA: TGTGCCAGCCGAGAAACCGGGACAGGGTCCTACGAGCAGTACTTC. Translated: CASRETGTGSYEQYF. Looking up the rest from reference TRBV13 and TRBJ2-7 gives the full variable domain: AAGVIQSPRHLIKEKRETATLKCYPIPRHDTVYWYQQGPGQDPQFLISFYEKMQSDKGSIPDRFSAQQFSDYHSELNMSSLELGDSALYFCASRETGTGSYEQYFGPGTRLTVT.

The chain uses TRBV11-1 and TRBJ2-1, with TRBD1 matching 9 bases. The J segment lost 5 bases and the V segment lost 4 bases, leaving 6 bases of the junction unmatched. The germline gives CDR1 SGHAT, CDR2 FQDESV (reference sequence). The CDR3 covers 15 residues. CDR3 amino acids: CASSSYRGRHNEQFF. The DNA for the CDR3 is TGTGCCAGCAGCTCATACAGGGGGCGCCACAATGAGCAGTTCTTC. The full variable domain, its missing parts supplied by reference TRBV11-1 and TRBJ2-1, is EAEVAQSPRYKITEKSQAVAFWCDPISGHATLYWYRQILGQGPELLVQFQDESVVDDSQLPKDRFSAERLKGVDSTLKIQPAELGDSAMYLCASSSYRGRHNEQFFGPGTRLTVL.

This clone came up once. The chain employs TRBV5-6 and TRBJ1-4; 8 positions agree with TRBD1. This CDR3 contains 13 residues. CDR1 is SGHDT, CDR2 YYEEEE, per germline. V shed 10 bases and J 10 bases; nucleotides not matched to a gene: 12. The CDR3 bases are TGTGCCTCCGAGGTGACAGGGGAGGCAAAACTGTTTTTT. This translates into CASEVTGEAKLFF.

The chain carries TRBV12-5 and TRBJ2-7, with D possibly TRBD1 on 6 matching bases. V shed 3 bases and J shed 5 bases, with 11 bases lying between them. The CDR3 is 13 amino acids. The germline CDR1 and CDR2 sequences are LGHNT and FRNRAP. Written as DNA, the CDR3 is TGTGCTAGTGGTTTAGGGACAACCGACGAGCAGTACTTC. As protein: CASGLGTTDEQYF. The whole variable domain, remainder taken from reference TRBV12-5 and TRBJ2-7, is DARVTQTPRHKVTEMGQEVTMRCQPILGHNTVFWYRQTMMQGLELLAYFRNRAPLDDSGMPKDRFSAEMPDATLATLKIQPSEPRDSAVYFCASGLGTTDEQYFGPGTRLTVT.

J is TRBJ2-7 and V is TRBV6-6; TRBD2 might be the D (5 bases). This CDR3 comprises 12 residues. Germline assignment: CDR1 MNHNY and CDR2 SVGAGI (reference sequence). V lost 7 bases and J lost 7, with 14 bases in between. The CDR3 loop is CASTSNGVEQYF. CDR3 nucleotide sequence: TGTGCCAGCACTAGTAACGGGGTAGAGCAGTACTTC.

This clone appeared once. The J gene is TRBJ2-5, the V gene TRBV5-1; D may be TRBD2 (6 bases). CDR3 length equals 14 residues. Germline CDR1 reads SGHRS; CDR2 reads YFSETQ. V was pared by 0 bases and J by 5 bases, with 11 bases between. The CDR3 bases are TGCGCCAGCAGCTTGGGGAGGGACCGGGAGACCCAGTACTTC. Residues: CASSLGRDRETQYF.

V gene TRBV4-1 combines with J gene TRBJ2-7; no clear D gene. Trimming took 5 bases from V and 6 from J, leaving 8 bases between them. The CDR3 spans 11 residues. CDR1 and CDR2 from the germline V gene are MGHRA and YSYEKL. The CDR3 region has the DNA TGCGCCAGCAGCAACATAGGCGAGCAGTACTTC. Its translation is CASSNIGEQYF.

Details on this clone: This sample includes further DNA sequences coding for the same CDR3. The rearrangement links TRBV5-1 to TRBJ2-1, with 8 bases aligning to TRBD2. After removal of 0 bases from V and 2 bases from J, the junction contained 1 base not matched to a gene. This CDR3 is built from 15 residues. From germline, CDR1 is SGHRS and CDR2 YFSETQ. In DNA form, the CDR3 reads TGCGCCAGCAGCTTGGACGGGGGGGCCTACAATGAGCAGTTCTTC. This encodes CASSLDGGAYNEQFF.

The table lists this clone with a few counts. V usage is TRBV30 and J usage is TRBJ1-5; the D gene is possibly TRBD1 (5 bases). There are 15 residues in the CDR3. Trimming took 1 base from V and 2 from J, leaving 12 bases between them. Germline assignment: CDR1 GTSNPN and CDR2 SVGIG (reference sequence). CDR3 coding DNA: TGTGCCTGGAGTGAGGGGCGAGTGGGCAATCAGCCCCAGCATTTT. Translation: CAWSEGRVGNQPQHF.

The chain links TRBV27 to TRBJ2-7, with 10 bases aligning to TRBD1. The CDR3 length is 15 residues. CDR1 is MNHEY, CDR2 SMNVEV, per germline (reference sequence). The J segment lost 4 bases and the V segment lost 4 bases, leaving 7 bases of the junction unmatched. The CDR3 bases are TGTGCCAGCAGTTCCCGGGACAGGGGACCGTACGAGCAGTACTTC. Encoded protein: CASSSRDRGPYEQYF.

The chain is built from TRBV5-4 and TRBJ2-2; 8 bases match TRBD2. In germline, CDR1 is SGHNT, CDR2 YYREEE (reference sequence). Trimming removed 0 bases from V and 1 base from J; junction bases left unmatched: 5. This CDR3 has 17 residues. The CDR3 loop reads CASSLEPLAGNTGELFF. In DNA form, the CDR3 reads TGTGCCAGCAGCTTGGAACCCCTAGCGGGGAACACCGGGGAGCTGTTTTTT.

A few counts support this clone. The V gene is TRBV5-8, the J gene TRBJ1-2; no definite D call. This CDR3 comprises 13 residues. With 3 bases removed from V and 8 bases from J, the gap between germline ends came to 14 bases. Looked up from germline, CDR1 is SGHTS and CDR2 is YDEGEE. The CDR3 nucleotides read TGTGCCAGCAGCTCCGGAAGGGTTGGCGGCTACACCTTC. Translated: CASSSGRVGGYTF.

V usage is TRBV4-1 and J usage is TRBJ1-1, with D possibly matching TRBD1 (5 bases). This CDR3 has 17 amino acids. CDR1 is MGHRA and CDR2 is YSYEKL in the germline V gene. The V gene lost 0 bases and the J gene lost 0 bases, with 14 bases spanning the gap. In DNA, the CDR3 is TGCGCCAGCAGCCAAGACCCACGACAGAGTATGAACACTGAAGCTTTCTTT. It translates to CASSQDPRQSMNTEAFF.

The V and J genes are TRBV25-1 and TRBJ1-2; D gene uncertain. This CDR3 comprises 16 residues. V shed 2 bases and J shed 2 bases, with 15 bases lying between them. Germline loops: CDR1 MGHDK, CDR2 SYGVNS. The CDR3 reads CASSEMGKEINYGYTF. As DNA, the CDR3 is TGTGCCAGCAGTGAAATGGGGAAAGAGATCAACTATGGCTACACCTTC.

The V gene is TRBV4-1, the J gene TRBJ2-7; the match to TRBD1 covers 10 bases. Trimming cost V 3 bases and J 3 bases; bases outside gene matches: 5. Per the germline V gene, CDR1 is MGHRA and CDR2 is YSYEKL. The CDR3 runs 15 residues. This CDR3 reads CASSHTGTGDYEQYF. CDR3 sequence (DNA): TGCGCCAGCAGCCATACCGGGACAGGGGACTACGAGCAGTACTTC.

By its share, this clone is large. V gene TRBV2 combines with J gene TRBJ1-5, with D unclear. The length of the CDR3 is 14 residues. Germline V CDR1 and CDR2: SNHLY, FYNNEI. V was pared by 2 bases and J by 3 bases, with 8 bases between. As DNA, the CDR3 is TGTGCCAGCAGTGAAAAACCCTTCAATCAGCCCCAGCATTTT. Its protein is CASSEKPFNQPQHF.

This clone was seen just once. The CDR3 bases are TGTGCCGGTAGCGGGGGGGCCTCAGCATCCTACGAGCAGTACTTC. This sequence encodes CAGSGGASASYEQYF. The chain uses TRBV30 and TRBJ2-7; 11 positions match TRBD2. Losses at the gene ends were 8 bases for V and 1 base for J; bases not matched to a gene: 10. The CDR3 covers 15 residues. Germline CDR1 and CDR2: GTSNPN and SVGIG (reference sequence).

V usage is TRBV5-1 and J usage is TRBJ1-5, with D perhaps matching TRBD1 (6 bases). CDR3 length equals 15 residues. Per germline, CDR1 SGHRS and CDR2 YFSETQ. V was pared by 0 bases and J by 1 base, with 8 bases between. Here the CDR3 reads CASSLEGGSNQPQHF. DNA of the CDR3: TGCGCCAGCAGCTTGGAGGGGGGGAGCAATCAGCCCCAGCATTTT.

The chain joins TRBV5-1 to TRBJ1-1; 7 positions match TRBD1. CDR3 length: 15 residues. CDR1 and CDR2 from the germline V gene are SGHRS and YFSETQ. J was trimmed by 1 base and V by 4 bases; bases with no gene match: 7. DNA for the CDR3: TGCGCCAGCAGCCTCCAGACAGGGCAGAACACTGAAGCTTTCTTT. Translating it yields CASSLQTGQNTEAFF.

The rearrangement uses TRBV6-5 and TRBJ1-4; the D gene is possibly TRBD1 (5 bases). This CDR3 region has 13 residues. V lost 2 bases and J lost 7, with 8 bases in between. Germline CDR1 reads MNHEY; CDR2 reads SVGAGI. The CDR3: CASSYVTGEKLFF. CDR3 DNA sequence: TGTGCCAGCAGTTACGTCACAGGTGAAAAACTGTTTTTT.

This clone is labeled medium-sized. V usage is TRBV6-1 and J usage is TRBJ1-2, with D hard to call. Germline assignment: CDR1 MNHNS and CDR2 SASEGT. Trimming took 6 bases from V and 2 from J, leaving 16 bases between them. This CDR3 spans 15 amino acids. This CDR3 reads CASSMGDGRNYGYTF. The CDR3 region has the DNA TGTGCCAGCAGCATGGGAGACGGTCGCAACTATGGCTACACCTTC.